This note documents a single T cell receptor beta chain sequence. Peripheral blood samples of approximately 10 milliliters were drawn from each donor. This sample was taken from a study of blood T cells in healthy people across ages. The CDR3 totals 14 residues. V was clipped by 4 bases and J by 5 bases; unmatched bases: 6. The germline CDR1 and CDR2 sequences are SGHRS and YFSETQ. Through a sample-barcoded 5' primer and a J-beta primer mix, a second PCR was run for roughly 7 to 11 cycles. TCRdb analysed the 5' RACE reads with MiXCR anew, one entry per CDR3 protein. The top ten clones hold 7.7% of a sample with 1.5 million to 2 million distinct CDR3 sequences, about 30% of them seen once.

The chain uses TRBV5-1 and TRBJ2-7, with 10 bases that match TRBD2. Source material: blood. This clonotype was sampled from a woman aged 25 to 39 in good health. CDR3 in DNA: TGCGCCAGCAGCCCCGGGACTAGCGAGGACGAGCAGTACTTC. Translation gives CASSPGTSEDEQYF.